These 6 T cell receptor beta chains were all obtained from the same sample, sequenced in a study of T cell responses to AZD1222 COVID-19 vaccine (TCRdb year 2021). Receptors were amplified or captured by the immunoSEQ multiplex PCR assay. As stored in TCRdb, this immuneACCESS dataset retains in-frame rearrangements with V and J assigned. A fraction of the clones does not appear; measured against another copy, unresolved V genes explain less than half of the discrepancy, and the remainder lacks a known reason. The sample table holds tens of thousands of clones, of which about 90% were seen once. The ten top clones hold more than 1.3% of the sample. In the paper's terms, the time point label means: baseline before first vaccination. Material: peripheral blood, obtained on day 0 of AZD1222 vaccination. These receptors were collected from an adult in good health.

The genes are TRBV2 and TRBJ2-1; 7 bases line up with TRBD2. From germline, CDR1 is SNHLY and CDR2 FYNNEI. This CDR3 contains 13 residues. The J segment lost 7 bases and the V segment lost 10 bases, leaving 10 bases of the junction unmatched. This CDR3 is CAIKRDAPNEQFF. The CDR3 DNA reads as TGTGCCATAAAGCGGGATGCCCCAAATGAGCAGTTCTTC.

The V and J genes are TRBV10-3 and TRBJ1-1; D call uncertain. The V gene lost 6 bases and the J gene lost 1 base, with 12 bases spanning the gap. This CDR3 comprises 14 residues. Germline assignment: CDR1 ENHRY and CDR2 SYGVKD. The CDR3 DNA follows: TGTGCCATCAGCCACGAATTGTCGAACACTGAAGCTTTCTTT. Translated, it gives CAISHELSNTEAFF.

V and J are TRBV11-1 and TRBJ1-1; D is unclear. The CDR3 is 13 residues long. V gave up 3 bases and J gave up 3 bases, with 8 bases separating them. The germline V gene encodes CDR1 SGHAT and CDR2 FQDESV (reference sequence). This CDR3 reads CASSLEDYTEAFF. CDR3 DNA sequence: TGTGCCAGCAGCTTGGAGGACTACACTGAAGCTTTCTTT.

The chain recombines TRBV19 with TRBJ1-2, with D possibly matching TRBD1 (5 bases). CDR3 size: 13 residues. V lost 7 bases and J lost 0, with 9 bases in between. Germline CDR1 is LNHDA and CDR2 is SQIVND (reference sequence). CDR3: CASKPGPNYGYTF. In nucleotides, the CDR3 is TGTGCCAGTAAACCGGGGCCTAACTATGGCTACACCTTC.

The CDR3 region is CASRPGLQSSGNTIYF. In DNA form, the CDR3 reads TGTGCCAGCAGACCCGGCTTGCAGAGCTCTGGAAACACCATATATTTT. The chain has TRBV13 and TRBJ1-3; unclear D gene. Trimming took off 6 bases at V and 0 bases at J, with 15 bases between the two ends. Germline CDR1 reads PRHDT; CDR2 reads FYEKMQ (reference sequence). This CDR3 contains 16 residues.

This chain connects TRBV7-2 to TRBJ2-1; 8 bases line up with TRBD1. Germline CDR1 reads SGHTA; CDR2 reads FQGNSA. Trimming removed 1 base from V and 8 bases from J; junction bases left unmatched: 7. The CDR3 runs 15 residues. The CDR3, as DNA: TGTGCCAGCAGCTTAGGGGCAGGGGGCGTGGATGAGCAGTTCTTC. Protein product: CASSLGAGGVDEQFF. The whole variable domain, remainder taken from reference TRBV7-2 and TRBJ2-1, is GAGVSQSPSNKVTEKGKDVELRCDPISGHTALYWYRQSLGQGLEFLIYFQGNSAPDKSGLPSDRFSAERTGGSVSTLTIQRTQQEDSAVYLCASSLGAGGVDEQFFGPGTRLTVL.